Following are 24 T cell receptor beta chains from one sample sequenced in a study of identical twins. TCRdb processed the 5' RACE reads anew with MiXCR; each CDR3 protein has one entry. This sample has 600,000 to 700,000 distinct CDR3 sequences, with less than 25% found just once. The data also belong to a second study, concerning T cells expressing NK-cell markers.

Sequencing input: PBMCs. The receptors were sampled from a woman younger than 30 in good health.

Only a few counts were recorded for this clonotype. V and J are TRBV20-1 and TRBJ2-5; 8 nucleotides align to TRBD2. Germline trimming cut 3 bases from V and 4 bases from J; bases unmatched to any gene: 13. The CDR3 totals 16 residues. Per the germline V gene, CDR1 is DFQATT and CDR2 is SNEGSKA (reference sequence). CDR3 region: CSARPIAGKERETQYF. For the CDR3, the DNA is TGCAGTGCTAGGCCGATAGCGGGAAAGGAGCGAGAGACCCAGTACTTC.

The chain is built from TRBV4-2 and TRBJ2-2, with 13 bases identical to TRBD2. CDR3 length: 20 amino acids. Germline lookup yields CDR1 LGHNA and CDR2 YNFKEQ. V shed 4 bases and J 6 bases; nucleotides not matched to a gene: 17. The CDR3 reads CASSPPGQRLAGGWAGELFF. For the CDR3, the DNA is TGTGCCAGCAGCCCCCCGGGACAGAGACTAGCGGGAGGCTGGGCCGGGGAGCTGTTTTTT.

This clonotype was picked up many times. The chain recombines TRBV29-1 with TRBJ2-5; TRBD1 might be the D (7 bases). Germline CDR1 SQVTM, CDR2 ANQGSEA. Trimming shortened V by 3 bases and J by 2 bases, and 10 bases separated the two germline ends. The CDR3 consists of 13 residues. The CDR3 here is CSVDPGGQETQYF. The CDR3 DNA sequence: TGCAGCGTTGATCCAGGGGGGCAAGAGACCCAGTACTTC.

This clonotype was seen many times. The rearrangement links TRBV12-3 or TRBV12-4 to TRBJ2-7; 13 bases match TRBD2. This CDR3 region has 16 residues. V trimming: 2 bases; J trimming: 5 bases; junction bases outside the gene matches: 6. The CDR3 DNA sequence: TGTGCCAGCAGTTTATCTCTACTAGCGGGAGGGCACGAGCAGTACTTC. Its protein product is CASSLSLLAGGHEQYF.

The chain employs TRBV5-6 and TRBJ2-7; D tentatively reads TRBD1 or TRBD2 (5 bases each). The CDR3 extends over 14 amino acids. With 3 bases removed from V and 2 bases from J, the gap between germline ends came to 12 bases. The germline V gene encodes CDR1 SGHDT and CDR2 YYEEEE. Written as DNA, the CDR3 is TGTGCCAGCAGCTCCGGGACGGTTACCTACGAGCAGTACTTC. Translating gives CASSSGTVTYEQYF.

The chain is built from TRBV29-1 and TRBJ2-5; D perhaps matches TRBD2 (7 bases). From germline, CDR1 is SQVTM and CDR2 ANQGSEA. The CDR3 is made up of 15 amino acids. The V end was cut by 5 bases, the J end by 5 bases, with 21 bases between. The CDR3 reads CSVYPGSGGEETQYF. DNA of the CDR3: TGCAGCGTTTATCCGGGATCGGGGGGCGAGGAGACCCAGTACTTC.

The chain is built from TRBV5-1 and TRBJ2-1, with D possibly being TRBD1 or TRBD2 (5 bases each). Germline V gene lookup returns CDR1 SGHRS and CDR2 YFSETQ. The CDR3 has 14 residues. The V gene lost 2 bases and the J gene lost 4 bases, with 10 bases spanning the gap. CDR3 loop: CASSFEGNYNEQFF. The CDR3 DNA follows: TGCGCCAGCAGCTTTGAGGGGAATTACAATGAGCAGTTCTTC.

This clonotype was seen a handful of times. The rearrangement links TRBV4-3 to TRBJ2-2; 7 bases line up with TRBD1. CDR1 LGHNA and CDR2 YSLEER come from the germline V gene. Germline trimming cut 6 bases from V and 4 bases from J; bases unmatched to any gene: 8. CDR3 size: 15 residues. CDR3 sequence: CASSRQGVSTGELFF. The CDR3 DNA follows: TGCGCCAGCAGTCGACAGGGAGTGTCCACCGGGGAGCTGTTTTTT.

This chain links TRBV28 with TRBJ2-5, with TRBD2 matching 14 bases. The germline V gene encodes CDR1 MDHEN and CDR2 SYDVKM. Losses at the gene ends were 1 base for V and 6 bases for J; bases not matched to a gene: 7. The CDR3 consists of 17 residues. The CDR3 loop is CASSLFGTSGRGKTQYF. CDR3 bases: TGTGCCAGCAGTTTATTCGGGACTAGCGGGAGAGGGAAGACCCAGTACTTC.

This clonotype came up a few times. The chain carries TRBV7-7 and TRBJ1-3, with D perhaps TRBD1 (5 bases). CDR3 length: 14 residues. V gave up 5 bases and J gave up 1 base, with 9 bases separating them. The germline CDR1 and CDR2 sequences are SSHAT and FNYEAQ (reference sequence). This CDR3 is CASSQAGSGNTIYF. The CDR3, as DNA: TGTGCCAGCAGCCAAGCAGGGTCTGGAAACACCATATATTTT.

The chain carries TRBV12-3 or TRBV12-4 and TRBJ1-4; D is undetermined. The CDR3 loop spans 12 amino acids. With 4 bases removed from V and 8 bases from J, the gap between germline ends came to 8 bases. CDR3 residues: CASSSNHEKLFF. CDR3 sequence (DNA): TGTGCCAGCAGTTCTAATCACGAAAAACTGTTTTTT.

The genes are TRBV18 and TRBJ2-7, with D possibly being TRBD2 (5 bases). Trimming removed 3 bases from V and 5 bases from J, with 14 bases in between. The CDR3 is made up of 14 amino acids. In germline, CDR1 is KGHSH, CDR2 LQKENI. CDR3 DNA: TGTGCCAGCTCACCTCCTGGGAGAGGAAACGAGCAGTACTTC. Its translation is CASSPPGRGNEQYF.

This clonotype was counted at least ten times. V and J are TRBV6-5 and TRBJ2-1; 12 bases match TRBD2. The CDR3 runs 17 residues. J was trimmed by 2 bases and V by 4 bases; bases with no gene match: 6. The germline gives CDR1 MNHEY, CDR2 SVGAGI. CDR3 in DNA: TGTGCCAGCAGTTCCGGACTAGCGGGGTTCGCCTACAATGAGCAGTTCTTC. Its translation is CASSSGLAGFAYNEQFF.

This clonotype was seen a handful of times. The chain combines TRBV29-1 with TRBJ2-7; a weak D match, TRBD1 (7 bases). Germline V gives CDR1 SQVTM, CDR2 ANQGSEA. V was trimmed by 6 bases and J by 2 bases, leaving 20 bases between them. The CDR3 loop spans 15 amino acids. CDR3 protein: CSVAGRGGRAYEQYF. CDR3 DNA sequence: TGCAGCGTCGCCGGGAGAGGGGGCCGCGCCTACGAGCAGTACTTC.

This chain connects TRBV7-2 to TRBJ2-3; 9 bases line up with TRBD2. This CDR3 region has 16 residues. J gave up 2 bases and V 5 bases, and 8 bases lay outside the gene matches. Germline V gene data show CDR1 as SGHTA and CDR2 as FQGNSA. The CDR3 is CASSLNSGGATDTQYF. In nucleotides, the CDR3 is TGTGCCAGCAGCCTTAATAGCGGGGGTGCCACAGATACGCAGTATTTT.

This clonotype has at least ten counts. V and J are TRBV13 and TRBJ2-1, with 13 bases lining up with TRBD2. The germline V gene has CDR1 PRHDT and CDR2 FYEKMQ (reference sequence). There are 15 residues in the CDR3. The trim removed 3 bases at V and 5 bases at J, leaving 1 base unmatched. The CDR3 DNA follows: TGTGCCAGCAGCTTCGGGACTAGCGGGAACAATGAGCAGTTCTTC. Translation gives CASSFGTSGNNEQFF. Based on the CDR3 plus reference TRBV13 and TRBJ2-1, the full variable domain is AAGVIQSPRHLIKEKRETATLKCYPIPRHDTVYWYQQGPGQDPQFLISFYEKMQSDKGSIPDRFSAQQFSDYHSELNMSSLELGDSALYFCASSFGTSGNNEQFFGPGTRLTVL.

This clonotype was seen a handful of times. The chain joins TRBV6-4 to TRBJ1-1; D gene unclear. CDR3 length equals 14 residues. Germline V lookup: CDR1 MRHNA, CDR2 SNTAGT. V shed 5 bases and J shed 1 base, with 11 bases lying between them. CDR3 sequence: CASSWRAGNTEAFF. CDR3 sequence (DNA): TGTGCCAGCAGTTGGAGGGCCGGGAACACTGAAGCTTTCTTT.

The chain recombines TRBV12-3 or TRBV12-4 with TRBJ2-5; TRBD2 is a possible D gene (6 bases). The CDR3 has 13 amino acids. Trimming removed 5 bases at V and 5 bases at J, with 12 bases between. The CDR3, as DNA: TGTGCCAGCAGTCCCTGGAGCGGGGAGACCCAGTACTTC. It encodes CASSPWSGETQYF.

The rearrangement links TRBV20-1 to TRBJ2-3, with TRBD2 matching over 10 bases. The CDR3 contains 15 residues. The V segment lost 5 bases and the J segment 0 bases; nucleotides outside the gene matches: 5. Germline V gene data show CDR1 as DFQATT and CDR2 as SNEGSKA (reference sequence). The CDR3: CSAHRLAGSTDTQYF. As DNA, the CDR3 is TGCAGTGCTCATAGACTAGCGGGTAGCACAGATACGCAGTATTTT.

Many counts were recorded for this clonotype. The chain carries TRBV6-1 and TRBJ2-3, with D unresolved. Germline V gene data show CDR1 as MNHNS and CDR2 as SASEGT. The CDR3 covers 13 residues. Trimming removed 10 bases from V and 5 bases from J, with 16 bases in between. The CDR3, as DNA: TGTGCCACCCGAAGGACGGGTATAGATACGCAGTATTTT. It codes for CATRRTGIDTQYF.

The sample holds a few counts of this clonotype. The chain links TRBV7-9 to TRBJ2-6, with TRBD2 as a possible D gene (5 bases). The germline CDR1 and CDR2 sequences are SEHNR and FQNEAQ (reference sequence). This CDR3 is 14 amino acids long. Trimming stripped 8 bases from V and 0 bases from J, with 8 bases between. DNA of the CDR3: TGTGCCAGCCGAGGGAGCTCTGGGGCCAACGTCCTGACTTTC. Translating it yields CASRGSSGANVLTF.

This clonotype was seen only a few times. The CDR3 coding sequence is TGTGCCAGCAGTCGCGAGCGGGGGGGGTACGAGCAGTACTTC. Translated, it gives CASSRERGGYEQYF. The rearrangement uses TRBV7-2 and TRBJ2-7, with 10 bases fitting TRBD2. This CDR3 contains 14 residues. The germline CDR1 and CDR2 sequences are SGHTA and FQGNSA. Unmatched junction bases numbered 6, after V lost 6 bases and J lost 4 bases.

This sequence joins TRBV7-2 and TRBJ2-7, with 7 bases aligning to TRBD1. Germline CDR1 is SGHTA and CDR2 is FQGNSA. The V gene end was trimmed by 6 bases and the J gene end by 4 bases; junction bases not matched to a gene: 6. The CDR3 is 13 residues long. The CDR3 here is CASSTGARYEQYF. DNA of the CDR3: TGTGCCAGCAGTACAGGGGCGCGGTACGAGCAGTACTTC.

This rearrangement joins TRBV12-5 to TRBJ2-5, with 12 bases that match TRBD2. The CDR3 has 18 amino acids. Germline CDR1 is LGHNT and CDR2 is FRNRAP. V gave up 1 base and J gave up 4 bases; unmatched junction bases: 10. The DNA of the CDR3 is TGTGCTAGTGGTTTGGCCCTTACTAGCGGGGGGCCGGGAGAGACCCAGTACTTC. It yields the protein CASGLALTSGGPGETQYF.